The clone carrying this T cell receptor beta chain occurred many times. Its antigen is not known. With 10-nucleotide random UMIs, 5'RACE was used to make the cDNA. Sequencing runs each yielded over 170 million TCR-beta sequences from 15-18 subjects. MiXCR, run by TCRdb on the 5' RACE reads, gives a single entry per CDR3 protein. Altogether about 79,000 distinct CDR3 sequences are present, roughly 14% being singletons, with the ten largest covering approximately 7.5%. The sample comes from a study of neurological immune-mediated disorders. Study-wide points: Across subjects, no CDR3 amino acid sequence appeared in expanded clones of more than one subject, a finding that suggested private repertoires in all groups.

The germline CDR1 and CDR2 sequences are SGHRS and YFSETQ. Trimming took off 6 bases at V and 2 bases at J, with 13 bases between the two ends. The CDR3 contains 14 residues. Sequencing was performed on PBMCs. V gene TRBV5-1 combines with J gene TRBJ2-3; D might be TRBD1 or TRBD2, each matching 5 bases. This TCR was recovered from a woman aged 50 to 65 in good health. The CDR3 region is CASTNLGTTDTQYF. CDR3 nucleotide sequence: TGCGCCAGCACTAATCTAGGGACCACAGATACGCAGTATTTT.